This entry features one TCR beta chain sequence. The data derive from a study of T-cell reconstitution after alpha-beta-depleted transplantation in children. The library targeted TCRbeta and was prepared with unique molecular identifiers. MiXCR, run by TCRdb on the PCR reads, gives a single entry per CDR3 protein. The data contain around 76,000 distinct CDR3 sequences, roughly 20% of them seen just once; the ten biggest clones take up less than 60%. This CDR3 has 18 amino acids. CDR1 is SGHAT, CDR2 FQNNGV, per germline. Trimming removed 2 bases from V and 1 base from J, with 17 bases in between. The specimen was PBMCs, mostly from graft donor cells, collected 360 days after TCRalphabeta/CD19-depleted stem cell transplant. This chain links TRBV11-2 with TRBJ2-2, with TRBD1 as a possible D gene (6 bases). This clonotype originated in a male patient between 2 and 10 years old who had a stem cell transplant for acute lymphoblastic leukemia, so the T cells may come from the graft donor. CDR3 protein: CASSLFGQLYGNTGELFF. CDR3 in DNA: TGTGCCAGCAGCTTATTTGGACAGTTATACGGGAACACCGGGGAGCTGTTTTTT.